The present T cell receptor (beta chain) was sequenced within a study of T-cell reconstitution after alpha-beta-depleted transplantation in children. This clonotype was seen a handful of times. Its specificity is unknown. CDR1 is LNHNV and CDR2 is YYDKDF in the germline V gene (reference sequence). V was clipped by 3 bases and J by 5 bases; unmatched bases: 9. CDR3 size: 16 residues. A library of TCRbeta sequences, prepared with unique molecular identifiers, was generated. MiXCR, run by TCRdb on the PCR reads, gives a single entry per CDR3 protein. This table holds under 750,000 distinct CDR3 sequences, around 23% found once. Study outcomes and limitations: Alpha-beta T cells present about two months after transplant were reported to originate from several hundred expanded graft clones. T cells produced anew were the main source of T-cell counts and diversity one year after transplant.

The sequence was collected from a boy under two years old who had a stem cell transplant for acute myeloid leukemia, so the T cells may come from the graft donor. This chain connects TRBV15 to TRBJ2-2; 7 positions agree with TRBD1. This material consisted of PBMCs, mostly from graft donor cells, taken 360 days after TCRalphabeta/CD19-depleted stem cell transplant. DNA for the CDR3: TGTGCCACCAGCAGTAGACAGGGAATCGGTACCGGGGAGCTGTTTTTT. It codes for CATSSRQGIGTGELFF.